The entry that follows covers one TCR beta chain sequence. Its antigen is undetermined. The CDR3 has 14 residues. The trim removed 10 bases at V and 8 bases at J, leaving 14 bases unmatched. Germline-derived CDR1 and CDR2 are MNHEY and SVGAGI. On average about 100,000 T cells per donor were immunosequenced. TCRdb's table, derived via immunoSEQ multiplex PCR, lists solely in-frame clones and lacks some. The sample has roughly 34,000 clones, roughly 90% seen once. The data originate from a study of T cells in tuberculosis. Study conclusions and caveats: Smaller alpha distances in active tuberculosis partly reflected shorter CDR3-alpha lengths. Classification accuracy was 87% (AUROC 0.85 to 0.95) with the GMM-specific repertoire.

The source of this sequence is a donor under 30 with latent tuberculosis or without tuberculosis infection. Some clones in this sample may be carry-over from other donors' samples. V and J are TRBV6-5 and TRBJ2-1; 7 bases map to TRBD2. Sequences were obtained from PBMCs. The CDR3 nucleotides read TGTGCCACCGGGAGGCTAGCGGTAAGCGATGAGCAGTTCTTC. Translated, it gives CATGRLAVSDEQFF.